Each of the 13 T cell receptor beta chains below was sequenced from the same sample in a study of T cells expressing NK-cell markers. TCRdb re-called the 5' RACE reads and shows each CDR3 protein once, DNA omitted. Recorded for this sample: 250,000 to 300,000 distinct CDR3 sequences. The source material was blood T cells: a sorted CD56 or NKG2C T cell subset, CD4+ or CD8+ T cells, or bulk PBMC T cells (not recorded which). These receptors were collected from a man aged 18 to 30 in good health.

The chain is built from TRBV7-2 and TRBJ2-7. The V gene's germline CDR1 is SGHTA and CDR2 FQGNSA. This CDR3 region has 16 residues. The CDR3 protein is CASSLGGGGSSYEQYF.

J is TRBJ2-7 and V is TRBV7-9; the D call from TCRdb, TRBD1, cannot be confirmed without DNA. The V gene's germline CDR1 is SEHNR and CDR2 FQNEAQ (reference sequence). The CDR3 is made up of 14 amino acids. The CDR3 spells CASSLSRGTGEQYF.

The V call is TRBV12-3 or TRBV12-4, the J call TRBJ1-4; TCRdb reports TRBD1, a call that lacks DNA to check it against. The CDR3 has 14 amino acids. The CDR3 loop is CASSRTGLREKLFF.

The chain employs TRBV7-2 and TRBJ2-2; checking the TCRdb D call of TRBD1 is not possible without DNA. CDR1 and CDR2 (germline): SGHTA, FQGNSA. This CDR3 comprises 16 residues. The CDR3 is CASSLEARINTGELFF.

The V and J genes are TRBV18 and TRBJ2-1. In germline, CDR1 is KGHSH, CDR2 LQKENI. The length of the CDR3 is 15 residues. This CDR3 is CASSPTISKSNEQFF. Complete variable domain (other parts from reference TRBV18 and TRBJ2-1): NAGVMQNPRHLVRRRGQEARLRCSPMKGHSHVYWYRQLPEEGLKFMVYLQKENIIDESGMPKERFSAEFPKEGPSILRIQQVVRGDSAAYFCASSPTISKSNEQFFGPGTRLTVL.

CDR3 region: CASSLGGTGLYNEQFF. The V call is TRBV5-6, the J call TRBJ2-1; TCRdb's D gene call, TRBD1, goes unchecked for lack of DNA. This CDR3 is 16 amino acids long. Germline V CDR1 and CDR2: SGHDT, YYEEEE.

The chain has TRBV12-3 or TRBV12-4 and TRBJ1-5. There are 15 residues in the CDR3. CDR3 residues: CASSLYLGHNQPQHF.

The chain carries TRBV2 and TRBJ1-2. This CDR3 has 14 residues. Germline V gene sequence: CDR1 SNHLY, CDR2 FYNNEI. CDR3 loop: CASSEAPADYGYTF.

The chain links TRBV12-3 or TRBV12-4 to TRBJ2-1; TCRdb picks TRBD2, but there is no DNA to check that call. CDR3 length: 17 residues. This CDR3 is CASSKRLAGNNYNEQFF.

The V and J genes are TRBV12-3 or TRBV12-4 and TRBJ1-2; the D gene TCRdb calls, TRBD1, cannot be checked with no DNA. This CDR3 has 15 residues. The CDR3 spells CASSLGAQGLYGYTF.

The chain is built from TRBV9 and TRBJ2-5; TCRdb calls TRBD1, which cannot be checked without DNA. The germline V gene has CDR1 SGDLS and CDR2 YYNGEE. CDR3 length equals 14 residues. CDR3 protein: CASSREGSSETQYF.

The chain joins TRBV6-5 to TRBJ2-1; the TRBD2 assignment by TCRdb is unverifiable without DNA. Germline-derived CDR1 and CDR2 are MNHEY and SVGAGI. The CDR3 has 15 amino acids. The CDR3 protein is CASSYSGGRHNEQFF.

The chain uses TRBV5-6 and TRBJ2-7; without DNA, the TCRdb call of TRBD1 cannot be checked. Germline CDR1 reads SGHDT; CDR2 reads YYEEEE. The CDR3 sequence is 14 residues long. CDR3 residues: CASSPGSGGDEQYF.